Listed below are T cell receptor beta chains from one sample, sequenced in a study of shared clonotypes between healthy human individuals. Here immunoSEQ multiplex PCR was the method, and the copy in TCRdb shows in-frame clones only, minus some. The sample includes more than 400,000 clones, almost 80% seen only once; the top ten take approximately 12%. Sequencing was performed on PBMCs. The source of these receptors is a woman aged 40-49 years in good health. Some clones in this sample may be carry-over from other donors' samples. CDR3s include the opening cysteine and the closing phenylalanine or tryptophan.

j_call: TRBJ1-2
v_call: TRBV30
cdr3_aa: CAWSTRGGYTF

j_call: TRBJ1-3
v_call: TRBV6-1
cdr3_aa: CASSSDRAGNTIYF

j_call: TRBJ2-3
v_call: TRBV7-2
cdr3_aa: CASSPSLDRTNTQYF

j_call: TRBJ2-7
v_call: TRBV5-5
cdr3_aa: CASSPRGSFYEQYF

j_call: TRBJ2-3
v_call: TRBV5-1
cdr3_aa: CASSALTGADTQYF

j_call: TRBJ2-2
v_call: TRBV28
cdr3_aa: CASTMGGPGELFF

j_call: TRBJ1-2
v_call: TRBV6-6
cdr3_aa: CASSRGARAGYTF

j_call: TRBJ2-3
v_call: TRBV30
cdr3_aa: CAWSPGGDTQYF

j_call: TRBJ2-1
v_call: TRBV7-2
cdr3_aa: CASSLDSGGLYEQFF

j_call: TRBJ1-2
v_call: TRBV28
cdr3_aa: CASRHLRDRSFNYGYTF

j_call: TRBJ1-3
v_call: TRBV5-1
cdr3_aa: CASSTGSAGNTIYF

j_call: TRBJ1-1
v_call: TRBV5-1
cdr3_aa: CASSLGGPDTEAFF

j_call: TRBJ2-4
v_call: TRBV5-6
cdr3_aa: CASSRTGLAGVGGKNIQYF

j_call: TRBJ1-4
v_call: TRBV7-9
cdr3_aa: CASSNPGTSATNEKLFF

j_call: TRBJ2-1
v_call: TRBV6-6
cdr3_aa: CASSYTGSYNEQFF

j_call: TRBJ1-4
v_call: TRBV18
cdr3_aa: CASSPRTGNNEKLFF

j_call: TRBJ2-5
v_call: TRBV4-2
cdr3_aa: CASSRTGTSSQETQYF

j_call: TRBJ1-1
v_call: TRBV11-3
cdr3_aa: CASSLDPTNTEAFF

j_call: TRBJ1-1
v_call: TRBV5-8
cdr3_aa: CASRYRGTMNTEAFF

j_call: TRBJ2-3
v_call: TRBV28
cdr3_aa: CASSLWGGDTQYF

j_call: TRBJ2-1
v_call: TRBV2
cdr3_aa: CASRSSDEQFF

j_call: TRBJ1-2
v_call: TRBV10-2
cdr3_aa: CASSEGGQLFYGYTF

j_call: TRBJ2-5
v_call: TRBV9
cdr3_aa: CASSVVSWETQYF

j_call: TRBJ2-2
v_call: TRBV7-2
cdr3_aa: CASRGGGNTGELFF

j_call: TRBJ1-5
v_call: TRBV19
cdr3_aa: CASTSGTGEQPQHF

j_call: .
v_call: TRBV6-5
cdr3_aa: CASRPSGSYEQYF

j_call: TRBJ2-2
v_call: TRBV9
cdr3_aa: CASSVQGGGELFF

j_call: TRBJ2-5
v_call: TRBV5-4
cdr3_aa: CASSLVAGTGETQYF

j_call: TRBJ1-5
v_call: TRBV6-1
cdr3_aa: CASSLSAGQPQHF

j_call: TRBJ2-7
v_call: TRBV7-2
cdr3_aa: CASSLVAGSYEQYF

j_call: TRBJ2-1
v_call: TRBV5-1
cdr3_aa: CASSPPLAGGDNEQFF

j_call: TRBJ1-2
v_call: TRBV27
cdr3_aa: CASSLSWTGTYGYTF

j_call: TRBJ1-1
v_call: TRBV27
cdr3_aa: CASSYAGTGVTEAFF

j_call: TRBJ1-2
v_call: TRBV5-4
cdr3_aa: CASSHGPVEGYTF

j_call: TRBJ2-5
v_call: TRBV30
cdr3_aa: CAWSVGQGAGETQYF

j_call: TRBJ2-3
v_call: TRBV28
cdr3_aa: CASSLWGSNTDTQYF

j_call: TRBJ2-5
v_call: TRBV5-6
cdr3_aa: CASTLEGGRAWETQYF

j_call: TRBJ2-7
v_call: TRBV12-5
cdr3_aa: CASGLAGTSSYEQYF

j_call: TRBJ2-5
v_call: TRBV7-9
cdr3_aa: CASSPQGETQYF

j_call: TRBJ1-1
v_call: TRBV18
cdr3_aa: CASSPGERVNTEAFF

j_call: TRBJ2-1
v_call: TRBV7-3
cdr3_aa: CASSLNRGGTYNEQFF

j_call: TRBJ2-3
v_call: TRBV6-4
cdr3_aa: CASSDGGGTDTQYF

j_call: TRBJ1-6
v_call: TRBV2
cdr3_aa: CASSETGQFNSPLHF

j_call: TRBJ2-2
v_call: TRBV5-6
cdr3_aa: CASSTDRTTGELFF

j_call: TRBJ2-3
v_call: TRBV29-1
cdr3_aa: CSVASGSIDTQYF

j_call: TRBJ2-7
v_call: TRBV28
cdr3_aa: CASSLRTGSEQYF

j_call: TRBJ2-7
v_call: TRBV4-3
cdr3_aa: CASSQDASGIYEQYF

j_call: TRBJ2-7
v_call: TRBV18
cdr3_aa: CASSLEYTAYEQYF

j_call: TRBJ2-2
v_call: TRBV5-4
cdr3_aa: CASSFGGRANTGELFF

j_call: TRBJ2-1
v_call: TRBV5-4
cdr3_aa: CASSLPSGRASYNEQFF

j_call: TRBJ2-1
v_call: TRBV6-6
cdr3_aa: CASSASVHFF

j_call: TRBJ2-7
v_call: TRBV6-1
cdr3_aa: CASSGRRSGRAESSYEQYF

j_call: TRBJ2-3
v_call: TRBV11-2
cdr3_aa: CASSVSADTQYF

j_call: TRBJ2-5
v_call: TRBV28
cdr3_aa: CASRTRTGGGETQYF

j_call: TRBJ2-7
v_call: TRBV5-4
cdr3_aa: CASSGDNPSEQYF

j_call: TRBJ1-2
v_call: TRBV4-2
cdr3_aa: CASSQAKTGSLYTF